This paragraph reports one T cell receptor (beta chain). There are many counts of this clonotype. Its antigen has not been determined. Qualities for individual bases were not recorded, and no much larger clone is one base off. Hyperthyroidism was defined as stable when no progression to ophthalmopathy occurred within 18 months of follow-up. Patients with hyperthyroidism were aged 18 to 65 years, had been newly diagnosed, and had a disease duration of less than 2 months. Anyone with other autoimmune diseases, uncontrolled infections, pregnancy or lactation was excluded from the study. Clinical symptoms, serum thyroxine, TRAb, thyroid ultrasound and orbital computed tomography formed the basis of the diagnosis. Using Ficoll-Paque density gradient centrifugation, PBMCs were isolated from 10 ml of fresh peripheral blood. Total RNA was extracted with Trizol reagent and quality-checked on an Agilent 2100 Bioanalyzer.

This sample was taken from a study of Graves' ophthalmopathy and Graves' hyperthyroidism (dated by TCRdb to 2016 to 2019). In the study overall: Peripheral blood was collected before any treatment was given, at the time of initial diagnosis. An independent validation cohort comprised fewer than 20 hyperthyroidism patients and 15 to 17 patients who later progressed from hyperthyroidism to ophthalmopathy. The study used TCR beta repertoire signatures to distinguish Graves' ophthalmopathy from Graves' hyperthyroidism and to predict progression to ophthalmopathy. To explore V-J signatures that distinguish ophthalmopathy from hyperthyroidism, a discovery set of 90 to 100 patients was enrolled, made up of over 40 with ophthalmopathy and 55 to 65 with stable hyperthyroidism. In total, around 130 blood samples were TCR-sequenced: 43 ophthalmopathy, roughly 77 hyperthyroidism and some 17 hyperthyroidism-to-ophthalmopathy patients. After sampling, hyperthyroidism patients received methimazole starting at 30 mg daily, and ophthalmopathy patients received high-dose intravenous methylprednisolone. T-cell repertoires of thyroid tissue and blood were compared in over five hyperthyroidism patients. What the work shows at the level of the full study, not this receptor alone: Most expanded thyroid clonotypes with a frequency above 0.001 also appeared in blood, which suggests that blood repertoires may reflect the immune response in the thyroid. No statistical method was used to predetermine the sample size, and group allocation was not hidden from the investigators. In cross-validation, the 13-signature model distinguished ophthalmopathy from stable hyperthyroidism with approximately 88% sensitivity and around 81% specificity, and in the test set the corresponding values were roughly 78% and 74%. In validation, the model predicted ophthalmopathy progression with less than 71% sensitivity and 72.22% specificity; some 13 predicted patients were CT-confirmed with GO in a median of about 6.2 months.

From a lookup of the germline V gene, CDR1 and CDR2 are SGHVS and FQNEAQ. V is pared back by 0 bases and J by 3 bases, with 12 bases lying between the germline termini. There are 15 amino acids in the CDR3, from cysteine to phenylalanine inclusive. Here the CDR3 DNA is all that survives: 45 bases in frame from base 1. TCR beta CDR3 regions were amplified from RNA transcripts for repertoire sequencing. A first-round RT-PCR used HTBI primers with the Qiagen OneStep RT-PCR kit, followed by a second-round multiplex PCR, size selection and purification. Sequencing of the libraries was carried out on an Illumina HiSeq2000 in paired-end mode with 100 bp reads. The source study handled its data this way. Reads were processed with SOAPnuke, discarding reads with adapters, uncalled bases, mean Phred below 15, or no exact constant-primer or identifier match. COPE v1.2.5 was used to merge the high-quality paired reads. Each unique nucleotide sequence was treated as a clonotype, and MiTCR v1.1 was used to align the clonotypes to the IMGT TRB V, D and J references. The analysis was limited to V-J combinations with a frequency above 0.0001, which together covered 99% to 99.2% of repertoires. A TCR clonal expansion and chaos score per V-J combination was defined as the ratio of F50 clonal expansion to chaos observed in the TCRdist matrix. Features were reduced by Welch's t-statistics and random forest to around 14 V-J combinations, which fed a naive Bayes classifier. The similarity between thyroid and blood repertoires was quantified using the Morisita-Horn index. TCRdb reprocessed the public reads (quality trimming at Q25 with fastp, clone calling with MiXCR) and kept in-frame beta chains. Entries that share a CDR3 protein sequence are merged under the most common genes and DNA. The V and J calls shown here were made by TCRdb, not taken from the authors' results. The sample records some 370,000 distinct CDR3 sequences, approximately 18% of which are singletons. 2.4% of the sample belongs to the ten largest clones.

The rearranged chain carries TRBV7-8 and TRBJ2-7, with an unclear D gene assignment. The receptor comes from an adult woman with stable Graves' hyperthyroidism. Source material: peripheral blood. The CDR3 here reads CASSLAVGVGYEQYF. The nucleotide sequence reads TGTGCCAGCAGCTTAGCGGTTGGGGTTGGCTACGAGCAGTACTTC.